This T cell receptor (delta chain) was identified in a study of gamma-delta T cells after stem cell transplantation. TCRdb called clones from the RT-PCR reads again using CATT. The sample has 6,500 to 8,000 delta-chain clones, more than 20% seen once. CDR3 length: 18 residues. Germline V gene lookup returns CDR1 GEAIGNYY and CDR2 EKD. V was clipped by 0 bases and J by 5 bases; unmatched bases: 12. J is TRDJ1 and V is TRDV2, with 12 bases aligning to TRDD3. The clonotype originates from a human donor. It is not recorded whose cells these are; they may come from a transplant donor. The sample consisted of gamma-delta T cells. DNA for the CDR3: TGTGCCTGTGACACCGTGTCTGTCTGGGGGATACGGGAAGATAAACTCATCTTT. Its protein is CACDTVSVWGIREDKLIF.